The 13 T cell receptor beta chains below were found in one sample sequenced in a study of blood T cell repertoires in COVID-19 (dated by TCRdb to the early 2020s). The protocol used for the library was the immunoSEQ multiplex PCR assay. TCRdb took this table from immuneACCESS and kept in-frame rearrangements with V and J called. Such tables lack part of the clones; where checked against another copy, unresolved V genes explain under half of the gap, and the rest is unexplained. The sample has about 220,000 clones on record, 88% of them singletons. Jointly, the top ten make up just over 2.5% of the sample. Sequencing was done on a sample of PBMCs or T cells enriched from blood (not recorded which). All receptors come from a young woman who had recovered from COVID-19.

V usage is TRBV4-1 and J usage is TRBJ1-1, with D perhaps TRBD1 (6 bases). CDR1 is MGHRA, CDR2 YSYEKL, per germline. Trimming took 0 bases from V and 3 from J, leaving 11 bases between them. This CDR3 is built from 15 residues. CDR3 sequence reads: CASSQEGGRDTEAFF. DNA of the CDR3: TGCGCCAGCAGCCAAGAAGGGGGTAGGGACACTGAAGCTTTCTTT.

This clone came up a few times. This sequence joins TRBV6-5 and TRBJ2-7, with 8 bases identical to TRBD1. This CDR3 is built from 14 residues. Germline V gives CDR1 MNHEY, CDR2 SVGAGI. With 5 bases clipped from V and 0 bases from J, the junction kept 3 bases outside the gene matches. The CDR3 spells CASSQGASSYEQYF. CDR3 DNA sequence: TGTGCCAGCAGTCAGGGGGCGAGCTCCTACGAGCAGTACTTC.

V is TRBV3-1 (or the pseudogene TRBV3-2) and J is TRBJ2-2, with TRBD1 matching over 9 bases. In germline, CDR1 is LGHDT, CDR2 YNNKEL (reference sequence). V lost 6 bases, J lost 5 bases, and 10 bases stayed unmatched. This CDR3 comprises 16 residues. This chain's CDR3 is CASRGLGQGRTGELFF. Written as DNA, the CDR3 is TGTGCCAGCAGGGGGTTAGGACAGGGGAGGACCGGGGAGCTGTTTTTT.

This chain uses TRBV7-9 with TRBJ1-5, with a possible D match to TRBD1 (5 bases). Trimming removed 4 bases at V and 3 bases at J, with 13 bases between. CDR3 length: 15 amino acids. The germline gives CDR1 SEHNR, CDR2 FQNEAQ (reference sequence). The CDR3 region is CASSSQTDPNQPQHF. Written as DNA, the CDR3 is TGTGCCAGCAGCTCGCAGACAGACCCCAATCAGCCCCAGCATTTT.

CDR3 in amino acids: CASSEGGSTLTDTQYF. Here the CDR3 DNA reads TGCGCCAGCAGTGAGGGGGGGTCTACCCTCACAGATACGCAGTATTTT. The chain recombines TRBV5-1 with TRBJ2-3; D perhaps matches TRBD2 (7 bases). Germline V gene sequence: CDR1 SGHRS, CDR2 YFSETQ. The V end was cut by 5 bases, the J end by 2 bases, with 18 bases between. The CDR3 is made up of 16 amino acids.

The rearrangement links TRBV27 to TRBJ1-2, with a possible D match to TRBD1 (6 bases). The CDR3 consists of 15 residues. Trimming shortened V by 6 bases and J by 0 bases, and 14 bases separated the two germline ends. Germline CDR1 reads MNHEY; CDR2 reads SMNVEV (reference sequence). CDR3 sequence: CASSPRGSPNYGYTF. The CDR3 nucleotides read TGTGCCAGCAGCCCCAGGGGCTCCCCTAACTATGGCTACACCTTC.

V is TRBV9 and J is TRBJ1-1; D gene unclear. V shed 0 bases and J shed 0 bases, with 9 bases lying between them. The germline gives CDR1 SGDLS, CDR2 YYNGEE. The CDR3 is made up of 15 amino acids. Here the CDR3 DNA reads TGTGCCAGCAGCGTAGGAGAAGCCATGAACACTGAAGCTTTCTTT. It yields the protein CASSVGEAMNTEAFF.

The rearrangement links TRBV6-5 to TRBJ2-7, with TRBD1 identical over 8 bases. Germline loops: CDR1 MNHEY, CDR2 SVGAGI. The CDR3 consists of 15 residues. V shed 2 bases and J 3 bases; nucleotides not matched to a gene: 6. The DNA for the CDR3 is TGTGCCAGCAGTTACCGACAGGGGAGGAACTACGAGCAGTACTTC. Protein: CASSYRQGRNYEQYF.

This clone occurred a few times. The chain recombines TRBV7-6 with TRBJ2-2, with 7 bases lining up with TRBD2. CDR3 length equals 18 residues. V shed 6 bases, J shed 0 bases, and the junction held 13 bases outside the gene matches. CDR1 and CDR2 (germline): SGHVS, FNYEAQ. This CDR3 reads CASRPPRSGVTNTGELFF. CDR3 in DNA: TGTGCCAGCAGGCCCCCGAGGAGCGGGGTAACGAACACCGGGGAGCTGTTTTTT.

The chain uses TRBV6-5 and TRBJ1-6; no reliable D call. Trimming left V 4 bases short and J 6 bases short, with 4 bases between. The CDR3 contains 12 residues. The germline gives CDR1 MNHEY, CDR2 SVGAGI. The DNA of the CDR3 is TGTGCCAGCAGTTTCGGTAATTCACCCCTCCACTTT. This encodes CASSFGNSPLHF.

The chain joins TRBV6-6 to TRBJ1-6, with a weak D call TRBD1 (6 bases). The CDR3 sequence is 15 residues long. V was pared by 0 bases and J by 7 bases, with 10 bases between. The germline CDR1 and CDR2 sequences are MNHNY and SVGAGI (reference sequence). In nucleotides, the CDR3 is TGTGCCAGCAGTTACTCGAACAGGGAGAATTCACCCCTCCACTTT. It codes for CASSYSNRENSPLHF.

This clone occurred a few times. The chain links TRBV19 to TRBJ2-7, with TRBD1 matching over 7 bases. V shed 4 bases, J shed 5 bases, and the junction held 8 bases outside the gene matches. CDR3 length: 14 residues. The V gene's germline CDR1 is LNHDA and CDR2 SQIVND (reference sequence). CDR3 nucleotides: TGTGCCAGTAGTACCACCCGACAGGGCCACGAGCAGTACTTC. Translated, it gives CASSTTRQGHEQYF.

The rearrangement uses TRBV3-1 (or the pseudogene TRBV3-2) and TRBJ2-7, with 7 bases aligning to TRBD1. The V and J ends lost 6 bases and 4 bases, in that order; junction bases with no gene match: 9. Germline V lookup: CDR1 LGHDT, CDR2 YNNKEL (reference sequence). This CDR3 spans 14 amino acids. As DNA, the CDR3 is TGTGCCAGCAGTGAGCAGGGGGTTTCGTACGAGCAGTACTTC. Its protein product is CASSEQGVSYEQYF.